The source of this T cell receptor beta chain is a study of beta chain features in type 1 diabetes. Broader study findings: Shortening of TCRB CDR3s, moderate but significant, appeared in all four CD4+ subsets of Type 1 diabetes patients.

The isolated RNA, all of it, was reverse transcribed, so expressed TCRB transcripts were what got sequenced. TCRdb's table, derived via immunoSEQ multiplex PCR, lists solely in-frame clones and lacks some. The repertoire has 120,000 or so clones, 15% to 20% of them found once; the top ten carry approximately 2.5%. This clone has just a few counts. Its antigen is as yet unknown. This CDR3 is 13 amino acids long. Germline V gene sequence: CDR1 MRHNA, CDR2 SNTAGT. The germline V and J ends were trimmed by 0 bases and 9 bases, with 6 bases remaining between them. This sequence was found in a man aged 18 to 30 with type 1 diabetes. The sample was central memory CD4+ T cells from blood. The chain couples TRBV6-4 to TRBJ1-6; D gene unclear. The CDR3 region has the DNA TGTGCCAGCAGTGACTCTGAAGGTTCACCCCTCCACTTT. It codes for CASSDSEGSPLHF.